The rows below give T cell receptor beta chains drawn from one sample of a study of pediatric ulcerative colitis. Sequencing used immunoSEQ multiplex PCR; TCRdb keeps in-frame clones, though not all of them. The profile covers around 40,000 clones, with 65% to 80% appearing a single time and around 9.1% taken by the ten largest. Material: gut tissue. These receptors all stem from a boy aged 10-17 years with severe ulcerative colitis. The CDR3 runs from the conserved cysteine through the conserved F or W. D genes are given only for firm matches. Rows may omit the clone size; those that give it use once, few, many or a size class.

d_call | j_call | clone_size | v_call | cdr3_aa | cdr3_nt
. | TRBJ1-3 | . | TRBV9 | CASKQGFSGNTIYF | TGTGCCAGCAAACAGGGCTTCTCTGGAAACACCATATATTTT
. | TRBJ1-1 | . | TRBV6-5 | CASSLTAPLNTEAFF | TGTGCCAGCAGCCTGACCGCGCCCCTGAACACTGAAGCTTTCTTT
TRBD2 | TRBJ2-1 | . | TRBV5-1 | CASSQSGGAYNEQFF | TGCGCCAGCAGCCAATCTGGGGGGGCCTACAATGAGCAGTTCTTC
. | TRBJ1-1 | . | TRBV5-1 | CASSRVMNTEAFF | TGCGCCAGCAGCAGGGTGATGAACACTGAAGCTTTCTTT
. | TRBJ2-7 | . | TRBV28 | CASSLGTAKYEQYF | TGTGCCAGCAGTTTAGGAACGGCTAAGTACGAGCAGTACTTC
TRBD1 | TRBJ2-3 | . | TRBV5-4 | CASSFPTGGTDTQYF | TGTGCCAGCAGCTTTCCGACAGGGGGCACAGATACGCAGTATTTT
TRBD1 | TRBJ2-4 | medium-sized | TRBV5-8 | CASSPGQAIAKNIQYF | TGTGCCAGCAGCCCTGGACAGGCTATAGCCAAAAACATTCAGTACTTC
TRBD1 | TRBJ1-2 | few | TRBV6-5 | CASRRQGAGYGYTF | TGTGCCAGCAGGCGACAGGGGGCGGGATATGGCTACACCTTC
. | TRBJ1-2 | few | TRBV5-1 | CASSLGFDGYTF | TGCGCCAGCAGCCTTGGTTTTGACGGCTACACCTTC
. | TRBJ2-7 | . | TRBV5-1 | CASSSGNTGRGQYF | TGCGCCAGCAGCTCCGGGAATACAGGAAGGGGGCAGTACTTC
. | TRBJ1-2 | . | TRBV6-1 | CASSKRGGDYGYTF | TGTGCCAGCAGTAAACGAGGAGGGGACTATGGCTACACCTTC
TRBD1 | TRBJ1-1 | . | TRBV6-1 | CASRIDRGNTEAFF | TGTGCCAGCAGGATCGACAGGGGGAACACTGAAGCTTTCTTT
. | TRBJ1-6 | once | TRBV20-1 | CSASSGSPLHF | TGCAGTGCTAGCAGCGGTTCACCCCTCCACTTT
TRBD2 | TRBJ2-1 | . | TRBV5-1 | CASSFRGDNEQFF | TGCGCCAGCAGCTTTCGGGGGGACAATGAGCAGTTCTTC
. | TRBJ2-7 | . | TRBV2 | CASRALPYEQYF | TGTGCCAGCAGGGCCCTTCCCTACGAGCAGTACTTC
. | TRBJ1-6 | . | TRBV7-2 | CASSNLGGPNSPLHF | TGTGCCAGCAGCAACCTGGGGGGACCTAATTCACCCCTCCACTTT
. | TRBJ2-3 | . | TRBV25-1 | CASSESARYSTDTQYF | TGTGCCAGCAGTGAATCGGCCAGATATAGCACAGATACGCAGTATTTT
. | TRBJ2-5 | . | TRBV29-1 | CSVDGAGTQYF | TGCAGCGTTGATGGGGCTGGGACCCAGTACTTC
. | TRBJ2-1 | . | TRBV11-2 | CASSPVERTGQFF | TGTGCCAGCAGCCCCGTGGAGAGGACGGGGCAGTTCTTC
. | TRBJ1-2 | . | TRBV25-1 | CASRDTGYGYTF | TGTGCCAGCAGGGATACGGGGTATGGCTACACCTTC
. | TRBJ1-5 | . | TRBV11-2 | CASSLGQQDSYNQPQHF | TGTGCCAGCAGCCTCGGACAGCAAGATTCATACAATCAGCCCCAGCATTTT
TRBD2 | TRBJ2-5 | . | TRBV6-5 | CASRHRGRVPQYF | TGTGCCAGCAGGCATCGGGGGAGGGTTCCCCAGTACTTC
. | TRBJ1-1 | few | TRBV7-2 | CASSLQGGQAFF | TGTGCCAGCAGCCTACAGGGAGGGCAAGCTTTCTTT
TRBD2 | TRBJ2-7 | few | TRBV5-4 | CASSGTSGYEQYF | TGTGCCAGCAGCGGGACTAGCGGGTACGAGCAGTACTTC
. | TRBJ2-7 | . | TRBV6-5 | CASTQSRDGAYEQYF | TGTGCCAGCACCCAATCTCGGGACGGGGCATACGAGCAGTACTTC
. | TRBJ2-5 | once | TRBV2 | CASSEAAQDQETQYF | TGTGCCAGCAGTGAAGCGGCACAGGACCAAGAGACCCAGTACTTC
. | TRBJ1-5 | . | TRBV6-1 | CATSVGDYNQPQHF | TGTGCCACTTCGGTAGGTGATTACAATCAGCCCCAGCATTTT
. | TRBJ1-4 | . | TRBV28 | CASSLIVGEKLFF | TGTGCCAGCAGTTTAATCGTGGGGGAAAAACTGTTTTTT
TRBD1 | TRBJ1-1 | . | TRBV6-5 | CASRDRGVWNTEAFF | TGTGCCAGCAGGGACAGGGGGGTCTGGAACACTGAAGCTTTCTTT
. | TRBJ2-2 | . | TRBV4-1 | CASSQVVRGGMSPGELFF | TGCGCCAGCAGCCAAGTCGTCAGGGGTGGGATGTCACCCGGGGAGCTGTTTTTT
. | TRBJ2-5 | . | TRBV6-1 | CASSGTGNGETQYF | TGTGCCAGCAGTGGTACCGGGAACGGGGAGACCCAGTACTTC
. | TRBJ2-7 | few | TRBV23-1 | CASTHLGLYEQYF | TGCGCCAGCACCCACCTGGGGCTCTACGAGCAGTACTTC
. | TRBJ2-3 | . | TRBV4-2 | CASSQARVFGLGKLSTQYF | TGTGCCAGCAGCCAAGCGAGAGTTTTCGGGCTCGGGAAGTTATCGACGCAGTATTTT
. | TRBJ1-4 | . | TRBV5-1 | CASSLTGGAPNEKLFF | TGCGCCAGCAGCCTCACCGGGGGCGCCCCTAATGAAAAACTGTTTTTT
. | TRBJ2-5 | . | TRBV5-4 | CASSTFRPQETQYF | TGTGCCAGCAGCACCTTCCGCCCCCAAGAGACCCAGTACTTC
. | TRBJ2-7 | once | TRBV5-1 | CASSLDGTYEQYF | TGCGCCAGCAGCTTGGATGGAACCTACGAGCAGTACTTC
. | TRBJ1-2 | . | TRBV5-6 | CASSLGARPSGYTF | TGTGCCAGCAGCTTGGGGGCCCGTCCGAGTGGCTACACCTTC
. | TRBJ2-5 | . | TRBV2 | CASSETWETQYF | TGTGCCAGCAGTGAAACCTGGGAGACCCAGTACTTC
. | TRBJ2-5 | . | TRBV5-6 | CASSPSVGIQETQYF | TGTGCCAGCAGCCCGTCCGTAGGCATCCAAGAGACCCAGTACTTC
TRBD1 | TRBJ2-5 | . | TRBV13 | CASSFSTGEETQYF | TGTGCCAGCAGCTTCTCGACAGGGGAAGAGACCCAGTACTTC
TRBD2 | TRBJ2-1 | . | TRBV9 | CASSLQGGTSLKFF | TGTGCCAGCAGCCTCCAAGGGGGGACTAGCCTTAAGTTCTTC
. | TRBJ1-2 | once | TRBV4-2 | CASSQDTASFSRYTF | TGTGCCAGCAGCCAAGATACTGCCAGTTTTTCCCGCTACACCTTC
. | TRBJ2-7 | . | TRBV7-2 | CASSLAPPPNEQYF | TGTGCCAGCAGCTTGGCCCCCCCGCCTAACGAGCAGTACTTC
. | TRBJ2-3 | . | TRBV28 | CASSLISFRKADTQYF | TGTGCCAGCAGTTTAATTTCATTTAGGAAGGCAGATACGCAGTATTTT
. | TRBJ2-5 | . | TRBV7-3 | CASSSRGAEGETQYF | TGTGCCAGCAGCAGTAGGGGTGCCGAAGGAGAGACCCAGTACTTC
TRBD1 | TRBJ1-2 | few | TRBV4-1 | CASSQTGDFGYTF | TGCGCCAGCAGCCAAACAGGGGATTTTGGCTACACCTTC
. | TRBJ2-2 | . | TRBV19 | CASTQQEKNTGELFF | TGTGCCAGTACACAACAAGAAAAGAACACCGGGGAGCTGTTTTTT
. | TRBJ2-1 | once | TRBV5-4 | CASSLGQTNEQFF | TGTGCCAGCAGCTTGGGACAGACCAATGAGCAGTTCTTC
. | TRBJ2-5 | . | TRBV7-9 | CASSSISQGETQYF | TGTGCCAGCAGCTCCATCAGCCAGGGAGAGACCCAGTACTTC
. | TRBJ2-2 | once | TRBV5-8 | CASSLISGELFF | TGTGCCAGCAGCTTGATTAGCGGGGAGCTGTTTTTT
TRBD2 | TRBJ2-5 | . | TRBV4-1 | CASSLVPGLEETQYF | TGCGCCAGCAGCTTGGTGCCGGGACTAGAGGAGACCCAGTACTTC